The source of this T cell receptor beta chain is a study of Graves' ophthalmopathy and Graves' hyperthyroidism. J was trimmed by 1 base and V by 0 bases; bases with no gene match: 5. Germline CDR1 and CDR2: DFQATT and SNEGSKA (reference sequence). The CDR3 loop spans 15 amino acids. Findings and limits, study-wide: The model's prediction of ophthalmopathy progression had 70.59% sensitivity and 72% to 85% specificity. Thyroid clonotypes that were expanded above 0.001 frequency mostly also appeared in blood.

From RNA, the CDR3 regions of TCR beta chains were amplified and sequenced. HTBI primers primed a first-round RT-PCR, and a second-round multiplex PCR followed. A single record per CDR3 protein comes from TCRdb applying MiXCR to the multiplex PCR reads. The sample includes around 1,200,000 distinct CDR3 sequences, 35% to 40% of them seen just once. The hyperthyroidism patients, aged 18 to 65, had been newly diagnosed, with under 2 months' duration. For this clonotype: As yet, its antigen is unknown.

Sequences were obtained from peripheral blood or thyroid tissue (not recorded which). V usage is TRBV20-1 and J usage is TRBJ2-5; TRBD2 aligns across 7 bases. The clonotype was recovered from an adult man with Graves' hyperthyroidism. CDR3 loop: CSARDRGEFQETQYF. CDR3 DNA sequence: TGCAGTGCTAGAGACCGGGGGGAATTCCAAGAGACCCAGTACTTC.